This TCR beta chain comes out of a study of blood T cell repertoires in COVID-19. The V gene's germline CDR1 is LNHDA and CDR2 SQIVND (reference sequence). CDR3 length: 15 residues. V lost 6 bases, J lost 3 bases, and 2 bases stayed unmatched. To note about this clone: Other DNA sequences from this sample encode an identical CDR3 as well.

Profiled with immunoSEQ multiplex PCR; TCRdb holds only in-frame clones, not every one. This repertoire shows 200,000 or so clones, about 87% found once; its top ten account for about 3.5%. The sequencing sample was made of PBMCs or T cells enriched from blood (not recorded which). The chain links TRBV19 to TRBJ2-2, with 12 bases identical to TRBD2. The clonotype was recovered from a woman in her twenties or thirties who had been exposed to COVID-19. The CDR3 nucleotides are TGTGCCAGTAGGCTAGCGGGAGGGTACACCGGGGAGCTGTTTTTT. It is translated as CASRLAGGYTGELFF.